The 29 T cell receptor beta chains in this list originate from one sample, sequenced in a study of blood T cell repertoires in COVID-19. Assay used: immunoSEQ multiplex PCR; TCRdb lists only in-frame clones, some missing. The sample includes 300,000 or so clones, over 80% of them seen just once. Source material: peripheral blood. The source is a woman in her forties with acute or convalescent COVID-19.

The chain uses TRBV5-4 and TRBJ1-1, with TRBD1 as a possible D gene (5 bases). CDR1 and CDR2 from the germline V gene are SGHNT and YYREEE (reference sequence). The germline V and J ends were trimmed by 4 bases and 7 bases, with 14 bases remaining between them. The CDR3 runs 13 residues. For the CDR3, the DNA is TGTGCCAGCAGCCGAGCTTTCCAGGGTGAAGCTTTCTTT. Amino acid sequence: CASSRAFQGEAFF.

V usage is TRBV6-1 and J usage is TRBJ2-1, with D possibly matching TRBD2 (6 bases). The V and J ends lost 2 bases and 0 bases respectively, with 14 bases between them. Per germline, CDR1 MNHNS and CDR2 SASEGT. This CDR3 has 17 residues. CDR3 region: CASSERGGAGSYNEQFF. The CDR3 region has the DNA TGTGCCAGCAGTGAAAGAGGCGGGGCCGGCTCCTACAATGAGCAGTTCTTC.

This chain joins TRBV5-6 and TRBJ1-1, with D tentatively TRBD1 (5 bases). Trimming left V 0 bases short and J 4 bases short, with 10 bases between. Per the germline V gene, CDR1 is SGHDT and CDR2 is YYEEEE. This CDR3 region has 14 residues. The CDR3 loop reads CASSLGQGITEAFF. The CDR3 DNA reads as TGTGCCAGCAGCTTGGGTCAGGGTATCACTGAAGCTTTCTTT. Full variable domain (remainder filled in from reference TRBV5-6 and TRBJ1-1): DAGVTQSPTHLIKTRGQQVTLRCSPKSGHDTVSWYQQALGQGPQFIFQYYEEEERQRGNFPDRFSGHQFPNYSSELNVNALLLGDSALYLCASSLGQGITEAFFGQGTRLTVV.

The genes are TRBV2 and TRBJ1-2; 10 bases are shared with TRBD1. With V trimmed by 6 bases and J by 8 bases, 6 bases remained unmatched. The CDR3 has 13 amino acids. CDR1 is SNHLY and CDR2 is FYNNEI in the germline V gene. CDR3 nucleotides: TGTGCCAGCAGGGACAGGGGGTTTTTGGGCTACACCTTC. Its protein product is CASRDRGFLGYTF. The whole variable domain, filled in from reference TRBV2 and TRBJ1-2, reads EPEVTQTPSHQVTQMGQEVILRCVPISNHLYFYWYRQILGQKVEFLVSFYNNEISEKSEIFDDQFSVERPDGSNFTLKIRSTKLEDSAMYFCASRDRGFLGYTFGSGTRLTVV.

For the CDR3, the DNA is TGTGCTAGTGGTTTGGTACTCGGGCAGGGGGACGTGAACACTGAAGCTTTCTTT. Amino acids: CASGLVLGQGDVNTEAFF. This chain joins TRBV12-5 and TRBJ1-1; 7 bases fit TRBD1. Germline lookup yields CDR1 LGHNT and CDR2 FRNRAP. The CDR3 has 18 residues. With 0 bases clipped from V and 0 bases from J, the junction kept 10 bases outside the gene matches.

This chain uses TRBV10-1 with TRBJ1-2; TRBD1 agrees at 10 bases. V lost 6 bases to trimming and J lost 7 bases; unmatched junction nucleotides: 14. Germline CDR1 WNHNN, CDR2 SYGVQD (reference sequence). The CDR3 is made up of 16 amino acids. The CDR3 region has the DNA TGCGCCAGCAGCCCGGGACAGGGGAATGTTTTAGGTGGCTACACCTTC. This sequence encodes CASSPGQGNVLGGYTF.

The J gene is TRBJ2-1, the V gene TRBV9, with 15 bases fitting TRBD2. CDR1 is SGDLS and CDR2 is YYNGEE in the germline V gene. J lost 6 bases, V lost 3 bases, and 7 bases had no gene match. This CDR3 contains 17 residues. The DNA for the CDR3 is TGTGCCAGCAGCGCCGCGCGGGGACTAGCGGGGGGCAATGAGCAGTTCTTC. Its translation is CASSAARGLAGGNEQFF.

V is TRBV7-2 and J is TRBJ1-6; possible D gene TRBD1, 6 bases. CDR3 length: 16 residues. The germline V and J ends were trimmed by 3 bases and 6 bases, with 15 bases remaining between them. Germline CDR1 is SGHTA and CDR2 is FQGNSA. CDR3 nucleotide sequence: TGTGCCAGCAGCTTCACAGTAGGACAGCTTAATTCACCCCTCCACTTT. This codes for CASSFTVGQLNSPLHF.

The rearrangement joins TRBV5-1 to TRBJ1-4; 7 nucleotides align to TRBD1. The V and J ends lost 4 bases and 8 bases, in that order; junction bases with no gene match: 14. This CDR3 has 16 residues. Germline V gene lookup returns CDR1 SGHRS and CDR2 YFSETQ. The CDR3 spells CASSQLETGSGEKLFF. As DNA, the CDR3 is TGCGCCAGCAGCCAATTAGAGACAGGGAGTGGGGAAAAACTGTTTTTT.

The chain joins TRBV4-1 to TRBJ1-2, with D perhaps TRBD1 (6 bases). The V gene's germline CDR1 is MGHRA and CDR2 YSYEKL. CDR3 length: 14 amino acids. V was shortened by 4 bases and J by 6 bases, with 15 bases between the two germline ends. The CDR3 DNA reads as TGCGCCAGCAGCCCGTCAGGGGTCGTTGATGGCTACACCTTC. It translates to CASSPSGVVDGYTF.

The V call is TRBV2, the J call TRBJ2-2; 7 bases map to TRBD1. Trimming cost V 2 bases and J 1 base; bases outside gene matches: 4. Germline values: CDR1 SNHLY, CDR2 FYNNEI. This CDR3 contains 16 residues. The CDR3, as DNA: TGTGCCAGCAGTGAATGGGCAGGGGGGAACACCGGGGAGCTGTTTTTT. It specifies CASSEWAGGNTGELFF. The full variable domain, in which reference TRBV2 and TRBJ2-2 provide the parts outside the CDR3, is EPEVTQTPSHQVTQMGQEVILRCVPISNHLYFYWYRQILGQKVEFLVSFYNNEISEKSEIFDDQFSVERPDGSNFTLKIRSTKLEDSAMYFCASSEWAGGNTGELFFGEGSRLTVL.

The genes are TRBV7-3 and TRBJ2-1; 10 bases match TRBD1. Germline V gene data show CDR1 as SGHTA and CDR2 as FQGTGA. The CDR3 sequence is 19 residues long. V lost 5 bases, J lost 2 bases, and 15 bases stayed unmatched. CDR3 sequence (DNA): TGTGCCAGCAGCCCCCTACCTGGGTCCGGACAGGGGGCCTACAATGAGCAGTTCTTC. Protein sequence: CASSPLPGSGQGAYNEQFF.

This chain connects TRBV5-5 to TRBJ1-5; 8 bases align to TRBD1. CDR1 is SGHKS and CDR2 is YYEKEE in the germline V gene (reference sequence). The CDR3 consists of 15 residues. V was clipped by 4 bases and J by 6 bases; unmatched bases: 9. The CDR3 DNA reads TGTGCCAGCAGCGGGGGACAGGCTTTAAGTCAGCCCCAGCATTTT. As protein: CASSGGQALSQPQHF.

The chain couples TRBV9 to TRBJ2-5; 9 bases align to TRBD2. Trimming removed 0 bases from V and 4 bases from J; junction bases left unmatched: 7. The CDR3 length is 16 residues. The V gene's germline CDR1 is SGDLS and CDR2 YYNGEE. In DNA form, the CDR3 reads TGTGCCAGCAGCGTAGCTAGTGCGGGGGGGGGAGAGACCCAGTACTTC. Translated: CASSVASAGGGETQYF.

The chain joins TRBV2 to TRBJ2-4, with 7 bases that match TRBD2. The V segment lost 4 bases and the J segment 0 bases; nucleotides outside the gene matches: 12. The germline V gene encodes CDR1 SNHLY and CDR2 FYNNEI. CDR3 length: 18 amino acids. The CDR3 is CASSARQGGVIAKNIQYF. The CDR3 nucleotides read TGTGCCAGCAGTGCTAGGCAGGGAGGGGTGATAGCCAAAAACATTCAGTACTTC.

The genes are TRBV7-8 and TRBJ2-4; the match to TRBD1 covers 10 bases. Germline V gene data show CDR1 as SGHVS and CDR2 as FQNEAQ. J lost 2 bases, V lost 5 bases, and 6 bases had no gene match. The CDR3 is 16 amino acids. Here the CDR3 DNA reads TGTGCCAGCAGCCCAAGGACAGGGGGGTCCAAAAACATTCAGTACTTC. It specifies CASSPRTGGSKNIQYF.

This chain links TRBV2 with TRBJ1-2; 10 bases are a match to TRBD1. The CDR3 has 17 amino acids. Germline V gene lookup returns CDR1 SNHLY and CDR2 FYNNEI. With V trimmed by 6 bases and J by 3 bases, 13 bases remained unmatched. CDR3 coding DNA: TGTGCCAGCAGAGGCTTCTTAACGGGACAGGGGTACTATGGCTACACCTTC. Its translation: CASRGFLTGQGYYGYTF.

The chain is built from TRBV15 and TRBJ1-2; D is ambiguous. Per germline, CDR1 LNHNV and CDR2 YYDKDF (reference sequence). With 1 base removed from V and 6 bases from J, the gap between germline ends came to 15 bases. This CDR3 is built from 15 residues. The CDR3 DNA sequence: TGTGCCACCAGCAGAGCGAAGGGAGGTTTCGATGGCTACACCTTC. This sequence encodes CATSRAKGGFDGYTF. Combining the CDR3 with reference TRBV15 and TRBJ1-2 gives the whole variable domain DAMVIQNPRYQVTQFGKPVTLSCSQTLNHNVMYWYQQKSSQAPKLLFHYYDKDFNNEADTPDNFQSRRPNTSFCFLDIRSPGLGDTAMYLCATSRAKGGFDGYTFGSGTRLTVV.

This chain connects TRBV5-1 to TRBJ1-1, with 7 positions matching TRBD1. Germline values: CDR1 SGHRS, CDR2 YFSETQ. V was pared by 4 bases and J by 0 bases, with 6 bases of the junction left unmatched. CDR3 length: 15 residues. Written as DNA, the CDR3 is TGCGCCAGCAGCACATGGACAGGTCTGAACACTGAAGCTTTCTTT. Translation: CASSTWTGLNTEAFF.

The rearrangement links TRBV5-1 to TRBJ1-2; 7 nucleotides align to TRBD1. This CDR3 is built from 14 residues. Germline V gene data show CDR1 as SGHRS and CDR2 as YFSETQ. The V gene end was trimmed by 3 bases and the J gene end by 4 bases; junction bases not matched to a gene: 6. The DNA for the CDR3 is TGCGCCAGCAGCTCTGGGACAGCCCGCTATGGCTACACCTTC. Translating it yields CASSSGTARYGYTF.

This chain uses TRBV12-3 or TRBV12-4 with TRBJ1-2, with D unclear. The CDR3 has 13 amino acids. The ends were cut back, 5 bases at V and 3 bases at J, with 10 bases in the middle. The CDR3 is CASSPGTDYGYTF. As DNA, the CDR3 is TGTGCCAGCAGTCCTGGAACAGACTATGGCTACACCTTC.

The gene calls are TRBV6-5 and TRBJ1-2, with 8 positions matching TRBD1. V trimming: 8 bases; J trimming: 8 bases; junction bases outside the gene matches: 4. CDR3 length: 11 residues. CDR1 is MNHEY and CDR2 is SVGAGI in the germline V gene. CDR3 region: CASGQGPGYTF. The CDR3 DNA reads TGTGCCAGCGGACAGGGTCCAGGCTACACCTTC.

The chain carries TRBV2 and TRBJ2-7; D possibly corresponds to TRBD1 (6 bases). V was trimmed by 8 bases and J by 3 bases, leaving 17 bases between them. There are 14 residues in the CDR3. CDR1 is SNHLY and CDR2 is FYNNEI in the germline V gene. The CDR3 bases are TGTGCCAGCGGAAAATTTCAGGGGAGCTACGAGCAGTACGTC. Translating gives CASGKFQGSYEQYV.

V usage is TRBV11-3 and J usage is TRBJ2-1, with 11 bases identical to TRBD1. The germline V gene encodes CDR1 SGHNT and CDR2 YENEEA. Losses at the gene ends were 4 bases for V and 9 bases for J; bases not matched to a gene: 5. The CDR3 runs to 14 residues. The CDR3 nucleotides read TGTGCCAGCAGCTCTGGACAGGGGGCCTCTGAGCAGTTCTTC. This sequence encodes CASSSGQGASEQFF.

This clone was recorded only once. This chain joins TRBV7-9 and TRBJ2-5, with D unclear. Trimming took 1 base from V and 0 from J, leaving 12 bases between them. The length of the CDR3 is 16 residues. The germline gives CDR1 SEHNR, CDR2 FQNEAQ (reference sequence). The CDR3 DNA follows: TGTGCCAGCAGCTTAGGGATGTGGGCCAACCAAGAGACCCAGTACTTC. Protein product: CASSLGMWANQETQYF.

The V and J genes are TRBV6-5 and TRBJ1-1; 7 positions match TRBD1. The CDR3 is 14 amino acids. In germline, CDR1 is MNHEY, CDR2 SVGAGI. Trimming removed 6 bases from V and 5 bases from J; junction bases left unmatched: 9. The CDR3 nucleotides are TGTGCCAGCAGCGGGTGGACAGGTGAAACTGAAGCTTTCTTT. This codes for CASSGWTGETEAFF.

The chain joins TRBV2 to TRBJ1-4; D unclear. Germline-derived CDR1 and CDR2 are SNHLY and FYNNEI. Trimming pared 8 bases from V and 8 bases from J, leaving 21 bases between. The CDR3 runs to 15 residues. CDR3 bases: TGTGCCAGCGTGTTCTCAGCTTCAGGAGGGGAAAAACTGTTTTTT. Amino acid sequence: CASVFSASGGEKLFF.

The V and J genes are TRBV11-3 and TRBJ2-7, with 13 bases fitting TRBD2. V shed 3 bases, J shed 7 bases, and the junction held 9 bases outside the gene matches. The CDR3 totals 16 residues. Per germline, CDR1 SGHNT and CDR2 YENEEA. CDR3: CASSLVTSGGPREQYV. The CDR3 DNA reads TGTGCCAGCAGCTTGGTGACTAGCGGGGGGCCTAGGGAGCAGTACGTC.

The rearrangement links TRBV5-6 to TRBJ1-4, with 9 bases matching TRBD1. The CDR3 spans 15 residues. Germline assignment: CDR1 SGHDT and CDR2 YYEEEE. After removal of 4 bases from V and 7 bases from J, the junction contained 8 bases not matched to a gene. The CDR3 DNA sequence: TGTGCCAGCAGCCGTTTGGGACAGGGTTCTGAAAAACTGTTTTTT. Residues: CASSRLGQGSEKLFF. Full variable domain (remainder filled in from reference TRBV5-6 and TRBJ1-4): DAGVTQSPTHLIKTRGQQVTLRCSPKSGHDTVSWYQQALGQGPQFIFQYYEEEERQRGNFPDRFSGHQFPNYSSELNVNALLLGDSALYLCASSRLGQGSEKLFFGSGTQLSVL.